This T cell receptor (beta chain) was obtained from a study of follicular helper T cells after annual influenza vaccination. Study-wide background: Some donors were sampled over the 2013-2014, 2014-2015 and 2015-2016 vaccinations.

Study conclusions and caveats: Rare clonotypes were missed; only about 8.5-20% of cells gave TCRB.

Regarding this clone: Its target is unknown.

Time point indicated: 2013-2014 season, 7 days after vaccination. Per time point, roughly 40-110 mL of blood was sampled. Non-naive CD4+CXCR5+PD-1+ cTfh were sorted into ICOS+CD38+ and ICOS-CD38- fractions. CDR3 length equals 15 residues. Deletions cut 4 bases from V and 0 bases from J, with 13 bases between. CDR1 is MNHNS, CDR2 SASEGT, per germline. The data were produced by immunoSEQ multiplex PCR, yet TCRdb's version contains in-frame clones alone and is incomplete. There are approximately 5,000 clones in the sample; around 90% occur only once, and less than 1.5% lies in the top ten. The V call is TRBV6-1, the J call TRBJ2-7, with a tentative D call TRBD2 (6 bases). The receptor comes from an adult who received the influenza vaccine. Material: CXCR5+ CD38- circulating T follicular helper cells from blood, obtained 7 days after influenza vaccination. As to subset: circulating Tfh, non-naive CD4+CXCR5+PD-1+ (ICOS+CD38+ or ICOS-CD38-). The CDR3: CASSGGTASSYEQYF. The CDR3 DNA follows: TGTGCCAGCAGTGGAGGGACTGCCAGCTCCTACGAGCAGTACTTC.